The 10 T cell receptor beta chains in this list originate from one sample, sequenced in a study of early T cells in non-severe SARS-CoV-2 infection. TCRdb fed the 5' RACE reads into MiXCR, producing one record per CDR3 protein. This repertoire shows roughly 30,000 distinct CDR3 sequences, about 6.6% found once; its top ten account for 34%. The material was whole blood, obtained at baseline. These receptors all come from an adult who was a healthcare worker with PCR-confirmed SARS-CoV-2 infection or an uninfected control (not recorded which).

There are a few counts of this clonotype. The chain carries TRBV7-3 and TRBJ2-3, with TRBD2 matching over 10 bases. Germline CDR1 SGHTA, CDR2 FQGTGA. The CDR3 runs to 15 residues. V was pared by 0 bases and J by 4 bases, with 1 base of the junction left unmatched. CDR3 in DNA: TGTGCCAGCAGCTTAACAGCGGGAGGGGCAGATACGCAGTATTTT. Translation: CASSLTAGGADTQYF.

This rearrangement joins TRBV11-2 to TRBJ2-7; TRBD2 aligns across 7 bases. J was trimmed by 10 bases and V by 0 bases; bases with no gene match: 9. Germline CDR1 SGHAT, CDR2 FQNNGV. The CDR3 runs 14 residues. The CDR3 DNA follows: TGTGCCAGCAGCTTAGAGGCTAGCGGCTACACACAGTACTTC. Its translation: CASSLEASGYTQYF.

This clonotype was seen many times. The chain joins TRBV7-2 to TRBJ2-2; maybe TRBD2 (6 bases). Trimming cost V 3 bases and J 6 bases, with 14 bases left between them. The CDR3 covers 15 residues. From germline, CDR1 is SGHTA and CDR2 FQGNSA. The CDR3 region has the DNA TGTGCCAGCAGCTTGCTGGGGCCGGGGGCCGGGGAGCTGTTTTTT. Protein: CASSLLGPGAGELFF. Filled out from reference TRBV7-2 and TRBJ2-2, the complete variable domain reads GAGVSQSPSNKVTEKGKDVELRCDPISGHTALYWYRQSLGQGLEFLIYFQGNSAPDKSGLPSDRFSAERTGGSVSTLTIQRTQQEDSAVYLCASSLLGPGAGELFFGEGSRLTVL.

CDR3: CASSEAYRGTEAFF. DNA of the CDR3: TGTGCCAGCAGTGAAGCGTACAGGGGCACTGAAGCTTTCTTT. This sequence joins TRBV6-1 and TRBJ1-1, with 7 positions matching TRBD1. CDR1 is MNHNS, CDR2 SASEGT, per germline. This CDR3 region has 14 residues. V lost 0 bases and J lost 4; bases outside the gene matches: 2.

This clonotype was counted many times. The chain uses TRBV11-2 and TRBJ2-7, with D perhaps given as TRBD1 or TRBD2 (5 bases each). Deletions cut 0 bases from V and 4 bases from J, with 13 bases between. Germline CDR1 is SGHAT and CDR2 is FQNNGV. The CDR3 spans 15 residues. The CDR3 reads CASSLERGWGYEQYF. The CDR3 DNA reads as TGTGCCAGCAGCTTAGAACGAGGATGGGGGTACGAGCAGTACTTC. The complete variable domain, with remaining parts taken from reference TRBV11-2 and TRBJ2-7, reads EAGVAQSPRYKIIEKRQSVAFWCNPISGHATLYWYQQILGQGPKLLIQFQNNGVVDDSQLPKDRFSAERLKGVDSTLKIQPAKLEDSAVYLCASSLERGWGYEQYFGPGTRLTVT.

This clonotype was picked up a small number of times. This chain uses TRBV4-1 with TRBJ2-1, with 7 bases identical to TRBD2. V lost 1 base, J lost 0 bases, and 6 bases stayed unmatched. CDR1 is MGHRA, CDR2 YSYEKL, per germline. This CDR3 is built from 17 residues. The CDR3 sequence: CASSQGGGSRSYNEQFF. CDR3 DNA sequence: TGCGCCAGCAGCCAAGGGGGGGGGAGTCGCTCCTACAATGAGCAGTTCTTC.

The gene calls are TRBV7-2 and TRBJ1-2, with D uncertain. Between the trimmed V and J ends, which lost 2 bases and 8 bases, there was a span of 18 bases. Germline CDR1 SGHTA, CDR2 FQGNSA. This CDR3 has 15 amino acids. CDR3 in amino acids: CASSLLPGSSGGYTF. In DNA form, the CDR3 reads TGTGCCAGCAGCTTATTACCCGGATCGTCCGGCGGCTACACCTTC.

Ten or more counts support this clonotype. This chain links TRBV20-1 with TRBJ1-5; the D gene is possibly TRBD1 (5 bases). Trimming took 0 bases from V and 6 from J, leaving 12 bases between them. Germline lookup yields CDR1 DFQATT and CDR2 SNEGSKA (reference sequence). The CDR3 is 14 amino acids. CDR3 in DNA: TGCAGTGCTAGAGATCGGGCAGGGCGTCAGCCCCAGCATTTT. This codes for CSARDRAGRQPQHF.

This chain uses TRBV20-1 with TRBJ2-3; TRBD2 agrees at 8 bases. J was trimmed by 4 bases and V by 5 bases; bases with no gene match: 8. The germline V gene has CDR1 DFQATT and CDR2 SNEGSKA (reference sequence). The CDR3 is 14 residues long. DNA for the CDR3: TGCAGTGCTCCCAACCGGGGGGGCGCAGATACGCAGTATTTT. This codes for CSAPNRGGADTQYF.

This clonotype was seen ten or more times. The chain combines TRBV6-5 with TRBJ1-6; possibly TRBD1 for D (5 bases). V lost 6 bases and J lost 8, with 14 bases in between. The CDR3 totals 14 residues. The germline V gene has CDR1 MNHEY and CDR2 SVGAGI. CDR3 nucleotide sequence: TGTGCCAGCAGCGCCAGGGTTATTTATTCACCCCTCCACTTT. This gives the protein CASSARVIYSPLHF.